What follows describes a single T cell receptor (beta chain). Its antigen is not known. The immunoSEQ assay was v3.0, run at survey level. Sequenced by immunoSEQ multiplex PCR; TCRdb stores in-frame clones only, minus some. This table holds nearly 11,000 clones, around four fifths found once. The data are from a study of long-term antiretroviral therapy in people with HIV. Findings and caveats of the study: Documentation of ART adherence, viral resistance or therapy changes was absent. Pre-ART expanded clones dominated the repertoire at every time point.

Germline loops: CDR1 SQVTM, CDR2 ANQGSEA. The ends were cut back, 3 bases at V and 4 bases at J, with 12 bases in the middle. The CDR3 has 13 residues. The sequencing used unsorted PBMCs, collected 7 to 7.5 years after starting antiretroviral therapy. The chain carries TRBV29-1 and TRBJ1-2; the D is unclear. This sequence was found in a man in his fifties or sixties with HIV. The CDR3 DNA follows: TGCAGCGTTGATAGCGGGGAGATCTATGGCTACACCTTC. Its translation: CSVDSGEIYGYTF. The full variable domain, completed using reference TRBV29-1 and TRBJ1-2, is SAVISQKPSRDICQRGTSLTIQCQVDSQVTMMFWYRQQPGQSLTLIATANQGSEATYESGFVIDKFPISRPNLTFSTLTVSNMSPEDSSIYLCSVDSGEIYGYTFGSGTRLTVV.